This TCR beta chain was recorded in a study of blood T cell repertoires in COVID-19. Followed longitudinally, the Seattle patients had been enrolled during active infection. Under the authors' procedure: Amplifying reference gene primers gave estimates of nucleated cell counts. Sequencing was performed with immunoSEQ multiplex PCR; in TCRdb, only in-frame clones are kept and a portion is missing. The D gene and trimming were derived from the DNA, and the V and J assignments and clone size from that table. The sample lists some 520,000 clones, roughly 87% occurring once. The sequenced sample was peripheral blood. The TCR was taken from a man between 18 and 35 years old with COVID-19, enrolled during active disease.

CDR3 DNA: TGTGCCAGCAGTTACGGGGGACAGCGCACAGATACGCAGTATTTT. It translates to CASSYGGQRTDTQYF. The rearrangement joins TRBV6-5 to TRBJ2-3, with TRBD1 matching 7 bases. This CDR3 region has 15 residues. V was clipped by 2 bases and J by 1 base; unmatched bases: 3. Germline V gene sequence: CDR1 MNHEY, CDR2 SVGAGI.